The clone carrying this T cell receptor (beta chain) was seen only once. From blood CD8+ and CD4+ T cells, the TCR beta chain was sequenced. The data originate from a study of CD8 T cells in Susac syndrome. Study background: Sequenced Susac syndrome patients included over five with active disease and fewer than 10 who were in remission.

Per germline, CDR1 SGHNT and CDR2 YYREEE (reference sequence). V lost 4 bases, J lost 7 bases, and 6 bases stayed unmatched. This CDR3 region has 13 residues. It was with random hexamers that roughly 0.5 to 1 ug RNA was reverse transcribed. TCRdb recomputed calls from the immunoSEQ multiplex PCR reads with MiXCR, one row per CDR3 protein. The sample comprises more than 110,000 distinct CDR3 sequences, approximately 95% of which are singletons, and roughly 0.14% rests with the top ten. Sequencing was carried out using CD4+ T cells from PBMCs. The rearrangement joins TRBV5-4 to TRBJ1-2; 8 bases are shared with TRBD1. This receptor was obtained from a human donor with Susac syndrome. The CDR3 is CASSVDREFGYTF. The CDR3 DNA reads TGTGCCAGCAGCGTGGACAGGGAGTTTGGCTACACCTTC.